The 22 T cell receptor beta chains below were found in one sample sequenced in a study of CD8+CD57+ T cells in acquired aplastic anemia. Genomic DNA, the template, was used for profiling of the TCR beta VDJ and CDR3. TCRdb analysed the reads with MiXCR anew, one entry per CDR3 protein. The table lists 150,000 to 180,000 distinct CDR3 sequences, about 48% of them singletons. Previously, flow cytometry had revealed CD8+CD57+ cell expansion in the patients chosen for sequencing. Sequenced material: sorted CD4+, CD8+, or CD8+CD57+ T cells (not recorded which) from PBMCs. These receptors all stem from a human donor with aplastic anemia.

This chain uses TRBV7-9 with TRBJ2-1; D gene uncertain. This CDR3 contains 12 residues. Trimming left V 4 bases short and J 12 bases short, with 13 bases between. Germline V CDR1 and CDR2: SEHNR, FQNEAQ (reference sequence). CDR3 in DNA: TGTGCCAGCAGCTCCGAACTAATGAGGCAGTTCTTC. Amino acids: CASSSELMRQFF. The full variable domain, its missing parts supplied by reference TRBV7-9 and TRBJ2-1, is DTGVSQNPRHKITKRGQNVTFRCDPISEHNRLYWYRQTLGQGPEFLTYFQNEAQLEKSRLLSDRFSAERPKGSFSTLEIQRTEQGDSAMYLCASSSELMRQFFGPGTRLTVL.

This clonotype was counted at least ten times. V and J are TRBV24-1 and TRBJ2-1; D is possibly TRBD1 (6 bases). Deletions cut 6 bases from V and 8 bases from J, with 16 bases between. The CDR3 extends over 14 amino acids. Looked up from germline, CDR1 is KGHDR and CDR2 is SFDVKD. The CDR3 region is CATSSNHRDDEQFF. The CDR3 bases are TGTGCCACCAGTTCAAATCACAGGGACGATGAGCAGTTCTTC.

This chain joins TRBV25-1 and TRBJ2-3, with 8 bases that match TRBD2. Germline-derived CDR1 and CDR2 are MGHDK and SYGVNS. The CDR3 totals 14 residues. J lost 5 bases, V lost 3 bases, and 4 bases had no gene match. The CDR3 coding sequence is TGTGCCAGCAGTGAGAGCGGGAGCGGAGATACGCAGTATTTT. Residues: CASSESGSGDTQYF.

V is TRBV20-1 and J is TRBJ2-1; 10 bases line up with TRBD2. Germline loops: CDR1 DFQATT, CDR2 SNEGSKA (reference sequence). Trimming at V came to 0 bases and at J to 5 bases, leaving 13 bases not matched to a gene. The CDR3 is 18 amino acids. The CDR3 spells CSAREGVFGLAVNNEQFF. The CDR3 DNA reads TGCAGTGCTAGAGAGGGCGTCTTCGGACTAGCGGTAAACAATGAGCAGTTCTTC.

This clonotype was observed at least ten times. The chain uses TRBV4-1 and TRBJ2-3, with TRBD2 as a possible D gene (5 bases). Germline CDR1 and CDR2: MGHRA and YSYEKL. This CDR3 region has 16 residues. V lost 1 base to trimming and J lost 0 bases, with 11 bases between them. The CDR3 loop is CASSQVRTGSTDTQYF. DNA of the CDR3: TGCGCCAGCAGCCAAGTAAGGACGGGGAGCACAGATACGCAGTATTTT.

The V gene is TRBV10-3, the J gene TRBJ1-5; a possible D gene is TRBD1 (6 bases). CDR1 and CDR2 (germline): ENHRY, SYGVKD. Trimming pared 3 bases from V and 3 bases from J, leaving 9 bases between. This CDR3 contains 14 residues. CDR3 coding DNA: TGTGCCATCAGTGACCAGGGGAACAATCAGCCCCAGCATTTT. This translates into CAISDQGNNQPQHF.

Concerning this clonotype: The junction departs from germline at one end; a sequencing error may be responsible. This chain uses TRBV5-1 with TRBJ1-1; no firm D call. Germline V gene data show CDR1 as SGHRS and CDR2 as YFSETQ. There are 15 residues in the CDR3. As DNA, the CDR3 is TGCGCCAGCAGCGGGAGGCAGGATATGAACACTGAAGCCTTCTTT. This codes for CASSGRQDMNTEAFF.

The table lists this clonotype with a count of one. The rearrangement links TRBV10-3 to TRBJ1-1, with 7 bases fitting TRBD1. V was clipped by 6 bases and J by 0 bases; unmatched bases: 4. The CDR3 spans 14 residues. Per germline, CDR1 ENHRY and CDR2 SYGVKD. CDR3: CAIRGDRLNTEAFF. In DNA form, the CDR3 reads TGTGCCATCAGGGGGGACAGATTGAACACTGAAGCTTTCTTT.

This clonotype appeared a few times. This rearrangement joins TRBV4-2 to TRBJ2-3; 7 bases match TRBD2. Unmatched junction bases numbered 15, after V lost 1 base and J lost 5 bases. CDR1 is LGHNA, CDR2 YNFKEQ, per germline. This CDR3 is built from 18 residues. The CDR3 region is CASSQVPLSGDGKDTQYF. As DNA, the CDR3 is TGTGCCAGCAGCCAAGTACCCCTAAGCGGGGACGGGAAAGATACGCAGTATTTT.

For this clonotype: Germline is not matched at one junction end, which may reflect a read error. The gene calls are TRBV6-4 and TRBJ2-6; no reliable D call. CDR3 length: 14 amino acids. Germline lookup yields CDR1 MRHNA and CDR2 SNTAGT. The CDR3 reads CAPARWVLGYTEAF. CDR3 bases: TGTGCCCCCGCCAGATGGGTCTTAGGGTACACTGAAGCTTTC.

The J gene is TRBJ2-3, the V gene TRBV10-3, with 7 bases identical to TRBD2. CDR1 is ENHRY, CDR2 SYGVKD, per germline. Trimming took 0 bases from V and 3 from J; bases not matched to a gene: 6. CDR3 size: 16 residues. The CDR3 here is CAISESPSGATDTQYF. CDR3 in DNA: TGTGCCATCAGTGAGTCTCCTAGCGGTGCAACAGATACGCAGTATTTT.

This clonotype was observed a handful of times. CDR3: CASSSSGREKLFF. CDR3 coding DNA: TGTGCCAGCAGTTCTAGCGGCAGAGAAAAACTGTTTTTT. The chain uses TRBV7-9 and TRBJ1-4; D gene ambiguous. CDR1 and CDR2 from the germline V gene are SEHNR and FQNEAQ (reference sequence). CDR3 length: 13 amino acids. V lost 6 bases, J lost 8 bases, and 13 bases lay in between.

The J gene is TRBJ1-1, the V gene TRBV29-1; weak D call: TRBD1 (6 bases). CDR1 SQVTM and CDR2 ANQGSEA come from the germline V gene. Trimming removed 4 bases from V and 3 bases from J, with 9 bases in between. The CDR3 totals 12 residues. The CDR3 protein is CSVVDSHTEAFF. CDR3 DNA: TGCAGCGTTGTGGACAGCCACACTGAAGCTTTCTTT.

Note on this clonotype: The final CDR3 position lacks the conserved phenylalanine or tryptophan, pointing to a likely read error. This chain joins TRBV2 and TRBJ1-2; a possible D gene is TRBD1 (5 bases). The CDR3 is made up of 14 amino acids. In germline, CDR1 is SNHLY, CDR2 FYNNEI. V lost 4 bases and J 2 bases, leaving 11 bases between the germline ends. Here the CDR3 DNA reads TGTGCCAGCAGTGTAGTGCGGGGCAACTATGGCTACACCCTC. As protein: CASSVVRGNYGYTL.

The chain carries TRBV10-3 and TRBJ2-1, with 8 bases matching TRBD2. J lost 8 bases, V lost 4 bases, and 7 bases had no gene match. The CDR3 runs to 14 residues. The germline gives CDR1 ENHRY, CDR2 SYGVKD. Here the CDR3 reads CAISVNGGVDEQFF. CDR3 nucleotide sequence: TGTGCCATCAGTGTCAACGGGGGGGTAGATGAGCAGTTCTTC.

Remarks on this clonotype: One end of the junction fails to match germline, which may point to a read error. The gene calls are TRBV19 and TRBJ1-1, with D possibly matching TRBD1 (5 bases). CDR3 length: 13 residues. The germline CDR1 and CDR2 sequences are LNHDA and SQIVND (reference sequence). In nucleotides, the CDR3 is TGTGCCAGTAGTATAGGGACACCCACTGAAGCTTGCTTT. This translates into CASSIGTPTEACF.

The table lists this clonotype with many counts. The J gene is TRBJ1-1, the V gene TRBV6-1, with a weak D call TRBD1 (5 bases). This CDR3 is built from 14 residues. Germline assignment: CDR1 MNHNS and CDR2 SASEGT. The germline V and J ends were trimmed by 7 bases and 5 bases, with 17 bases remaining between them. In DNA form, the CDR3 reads TGTGCCAGCACCAATCCCGGGGGTTGGACTGAAGCTTTCTTT. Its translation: CASTNPGGWTEAFF.

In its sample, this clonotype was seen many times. This CDR3 is CASSTGERSYEQYF. In DNA form, the CDR3 reads TGTGCCAGCAGTACAGGGGAAAGAAGCTACGAGCAGTACTTC. The V and J genes are TRBV6-2 or TRBV6-3 and TRBJ2-7; TRBD1 matches 7 bases. V lost 5 bases and J lost 3; bases outside the gene matches: 7. Per the germline V gene, CDR1 is MNHEY and CDR2 is SVGEGT. This CDR3 has 14 amino acids.

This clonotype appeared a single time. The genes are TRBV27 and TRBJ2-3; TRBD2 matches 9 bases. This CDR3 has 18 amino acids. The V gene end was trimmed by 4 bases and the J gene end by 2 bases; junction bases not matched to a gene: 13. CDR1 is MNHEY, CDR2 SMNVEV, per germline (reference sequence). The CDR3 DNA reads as TGTGCCAGCAGTTCGTCCCTCCGAAGCGGGGGGTACACAGATACGCAGTATTTT. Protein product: CASSSSLRSGGYTDTQYF.

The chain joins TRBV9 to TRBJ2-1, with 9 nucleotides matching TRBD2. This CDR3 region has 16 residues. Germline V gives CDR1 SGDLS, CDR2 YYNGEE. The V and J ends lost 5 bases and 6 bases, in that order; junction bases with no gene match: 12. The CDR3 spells CASSPPGTSPFNEQFF. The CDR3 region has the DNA TGTGCCAGCAGTCCCCCCGGGACTAGCCCATTCAATGAGCAGTTCTTC.

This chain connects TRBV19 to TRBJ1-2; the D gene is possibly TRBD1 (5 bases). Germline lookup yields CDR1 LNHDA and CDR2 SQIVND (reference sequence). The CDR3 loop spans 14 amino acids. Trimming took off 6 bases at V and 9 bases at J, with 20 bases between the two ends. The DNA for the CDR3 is TGTGCCAGTAGCCACCTTGGAGGGGAGGCGAGCTACACCTTC. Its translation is CASSHLGGEASYTF.

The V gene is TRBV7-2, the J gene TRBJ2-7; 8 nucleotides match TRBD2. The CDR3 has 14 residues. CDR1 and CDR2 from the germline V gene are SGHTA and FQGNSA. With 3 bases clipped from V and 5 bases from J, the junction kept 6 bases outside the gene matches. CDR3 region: CASSFLAGYHEQYF. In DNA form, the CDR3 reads TGTGCCAGCAGCTTCTTAGCGGGATACCACGAGCAGTACTTC. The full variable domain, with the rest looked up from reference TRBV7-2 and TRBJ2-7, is GAGVSQSPSNKVTEKGKDVELRCDPISGHTALYWYRQSLGQGLEFLIYFQGNSAPDKSGLPSDRFSAERTGGSVSTLTIQRTQQEDSAVYLCASSFLAGYHEQYFGPGTRLTVT.